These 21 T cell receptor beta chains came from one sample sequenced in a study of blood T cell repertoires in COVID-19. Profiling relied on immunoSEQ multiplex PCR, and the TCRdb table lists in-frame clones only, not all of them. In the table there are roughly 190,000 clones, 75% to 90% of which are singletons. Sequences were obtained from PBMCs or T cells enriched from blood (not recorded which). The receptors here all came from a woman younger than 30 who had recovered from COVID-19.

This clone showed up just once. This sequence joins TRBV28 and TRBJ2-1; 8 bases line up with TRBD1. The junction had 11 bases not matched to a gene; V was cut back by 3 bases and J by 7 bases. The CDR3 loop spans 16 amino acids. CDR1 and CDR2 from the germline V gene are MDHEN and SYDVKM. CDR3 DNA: TGTGCCAGCAGTTTGGGCGTGGACAGGGCCTTGAATGAGCAGTTCTTC. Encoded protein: CASSLGVDRALNEQFF.

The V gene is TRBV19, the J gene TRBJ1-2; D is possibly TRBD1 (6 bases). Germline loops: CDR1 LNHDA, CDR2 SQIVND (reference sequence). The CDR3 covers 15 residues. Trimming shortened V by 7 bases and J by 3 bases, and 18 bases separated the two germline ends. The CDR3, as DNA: TGTGCCAGTACCATGGGCGGGGGGGCCCACTATGGCTACACCTTC. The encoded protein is CASTMGGGAHYGYTF.

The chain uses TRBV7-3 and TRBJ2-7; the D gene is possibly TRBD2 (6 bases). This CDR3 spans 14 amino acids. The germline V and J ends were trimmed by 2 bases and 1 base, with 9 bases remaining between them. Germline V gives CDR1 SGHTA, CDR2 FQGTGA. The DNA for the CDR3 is TGTGCCAGCAGCTTAGGCGGGGAATCCTACGAGCAGTACTTC. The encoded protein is CASSLGGESYEQYF.

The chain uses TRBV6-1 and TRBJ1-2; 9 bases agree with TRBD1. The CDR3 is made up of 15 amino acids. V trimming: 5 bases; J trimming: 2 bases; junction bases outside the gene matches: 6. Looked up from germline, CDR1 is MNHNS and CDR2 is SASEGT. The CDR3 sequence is CASSSTGQGNYGYTF. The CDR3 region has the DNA TGTGCCAGCAGTTCTACGGGACAGGGAAACTATGGCTACACCTTC.

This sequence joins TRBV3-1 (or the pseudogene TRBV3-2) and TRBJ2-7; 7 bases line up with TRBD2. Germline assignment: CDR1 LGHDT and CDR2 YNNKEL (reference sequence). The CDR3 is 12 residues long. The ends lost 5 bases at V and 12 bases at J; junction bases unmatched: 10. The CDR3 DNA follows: TGTGCCAGCAGCGCTCCGGGGCGGGAGAGGTACTTC. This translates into CASSAPGRERYF.

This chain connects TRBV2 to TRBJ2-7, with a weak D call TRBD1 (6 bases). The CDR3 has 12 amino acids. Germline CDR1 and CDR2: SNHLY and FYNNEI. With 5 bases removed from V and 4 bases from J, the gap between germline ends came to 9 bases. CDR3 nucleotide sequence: TGTGCCAGCAGTCCTGGACAGTACGAGCAGTACTTC. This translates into CASSPGQYEQYF.

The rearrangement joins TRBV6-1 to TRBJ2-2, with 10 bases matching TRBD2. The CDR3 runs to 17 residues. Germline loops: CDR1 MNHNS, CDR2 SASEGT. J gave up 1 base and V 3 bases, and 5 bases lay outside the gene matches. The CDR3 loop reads CASSEPGLAVNTGELFF. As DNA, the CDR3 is TGTGCCAGCAGTGAGCCAGGACTAGCGGTGAACACCGGGGAGCTGTTTTTT.

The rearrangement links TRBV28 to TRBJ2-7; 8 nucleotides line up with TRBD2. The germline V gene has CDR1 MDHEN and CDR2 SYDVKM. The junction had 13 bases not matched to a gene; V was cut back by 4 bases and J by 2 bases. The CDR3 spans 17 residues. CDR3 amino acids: CASSSPGTAGGAYEQYF. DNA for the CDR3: TGTGCCAGCAGTTCCCCCGGGACGGCGGGAGGCGCCTACGAGCAGTACTTC.

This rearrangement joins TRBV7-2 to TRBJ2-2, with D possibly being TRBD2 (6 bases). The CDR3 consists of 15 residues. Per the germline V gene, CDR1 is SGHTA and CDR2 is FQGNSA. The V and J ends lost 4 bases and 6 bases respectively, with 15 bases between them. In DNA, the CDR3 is TGTGCCAGCAGCTGGACTCGAGGAGGGGCCGGGGAGCTGTTTTTT. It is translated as CASSWTRGGAGELFF. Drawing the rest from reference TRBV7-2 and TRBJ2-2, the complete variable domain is GAGVSQSPSNKVTEKGKDVELRCDPISGHTALYWYRQSLGQGLEFLIYFQGNSAPDKSGLPSDRFSAERTGGSVSTLTIQRTQQEDSAVYLCASSWTRGGAGELFFGEGSRLTVL.

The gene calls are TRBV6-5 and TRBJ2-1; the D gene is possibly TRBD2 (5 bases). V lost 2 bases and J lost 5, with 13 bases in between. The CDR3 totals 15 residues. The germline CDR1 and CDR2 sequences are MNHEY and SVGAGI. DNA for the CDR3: TGTGCCAGCAGTTACCCCGGACTGGCTGACAATGAGCAGTTCTTC. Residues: CASSYPGLADNEQFF.

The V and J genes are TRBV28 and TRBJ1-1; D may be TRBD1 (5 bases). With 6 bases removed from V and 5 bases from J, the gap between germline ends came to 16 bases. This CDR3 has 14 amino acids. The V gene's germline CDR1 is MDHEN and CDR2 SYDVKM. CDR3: CASSVQGGGTEAFF. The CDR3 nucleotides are TGTGCCAGCAGCGTTCAGGGTGGGGGGACTGAAGCTTTCTTT.

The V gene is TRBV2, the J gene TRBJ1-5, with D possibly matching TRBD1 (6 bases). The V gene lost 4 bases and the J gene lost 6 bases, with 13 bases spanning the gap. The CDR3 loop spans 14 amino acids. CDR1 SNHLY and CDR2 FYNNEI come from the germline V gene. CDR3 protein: CASSGGGGTQPQHF. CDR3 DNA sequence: TGTGCCAGCAGTGGAGGGGGGGGGACTCAGCCCCAGCATTTT. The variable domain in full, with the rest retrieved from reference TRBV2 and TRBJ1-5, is EPEVTQTPSHQVTQMGQEVILRCVPISNHLYFYWYRQILGQKVEFLVSFYNNEISEKSEIFDDQFSVERPDGSNFTLKIRSTKLEDSAMYFCASSGGGGTQPQHFGDGTRLSIL.

Here the CDR3 reads CASSNRQGLSGNTIYF. The CDR3 DNA reads as TGTGCCAGCAGCAACCGACAGGGACTTTCCGGAAACACCATATATTTT. The chain couples TRBV21-1 to TRBJ1-3; the table's D call of TRBD1 was not tested on the DNA. TRBV21-1 is described as a pseudogene. The length of the CDR3 is 16 residues.

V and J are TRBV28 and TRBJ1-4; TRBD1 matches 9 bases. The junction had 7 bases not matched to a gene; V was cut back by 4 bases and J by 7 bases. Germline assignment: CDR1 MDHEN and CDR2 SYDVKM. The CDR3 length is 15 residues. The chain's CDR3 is CASSWMTGGSEKLFF. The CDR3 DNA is TGTGCCAGCAGTTGGATGACAGGGGGTAGTGAAAAACTGTTTTTT.

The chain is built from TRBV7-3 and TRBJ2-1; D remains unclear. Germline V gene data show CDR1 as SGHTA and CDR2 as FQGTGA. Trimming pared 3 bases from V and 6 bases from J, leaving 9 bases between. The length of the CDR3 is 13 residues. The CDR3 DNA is TGTGCCAGCAGCTTTTACTTAACCAATGAGCAGTTCTTC. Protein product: CASSFYLTNEQFF.

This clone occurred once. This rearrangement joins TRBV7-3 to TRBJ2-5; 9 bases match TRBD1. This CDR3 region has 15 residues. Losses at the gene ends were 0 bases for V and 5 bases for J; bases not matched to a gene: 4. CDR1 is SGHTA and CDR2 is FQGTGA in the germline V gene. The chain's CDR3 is CASSLTFGQGETQYF. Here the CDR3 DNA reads TGTGCCAGCAGCTTAACTTTCGGACAGGGGGAGACCCAGTACTTC.

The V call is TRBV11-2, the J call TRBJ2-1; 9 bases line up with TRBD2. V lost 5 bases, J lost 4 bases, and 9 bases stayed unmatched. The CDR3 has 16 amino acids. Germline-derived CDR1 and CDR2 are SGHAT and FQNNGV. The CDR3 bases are TGTGCCAGCAGCCGAGATGGACTAGCGCAGTACAATGAGCAGTTCTTC. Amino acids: CASSRDGLAQYNEQFF.

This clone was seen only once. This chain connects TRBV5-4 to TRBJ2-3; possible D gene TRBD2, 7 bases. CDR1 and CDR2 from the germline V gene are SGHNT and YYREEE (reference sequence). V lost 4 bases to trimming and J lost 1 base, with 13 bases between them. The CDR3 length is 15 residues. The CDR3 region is CASSRLGGRTDTQYF. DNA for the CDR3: TGTGCCAGCAGCCGCTTGGGGGGGCGCACAGATACGCAGTATTTT.

CDR3: CASSAVGLAGGLSYEQYF. CDR3 in DNA: TGTGCCAGCAGTGCCGTAGGCCTAGCGGGAGGGCTCTCCTACGAGCAGTACTTC. The rearrangement uses TRBV28 and TRBJ2-7; 12 bases map to TRBD2. The CDR3 length is 18 residues. V trimming: 5 bases; J trimming: 0 bases; junction bases outside the gene matches: 11. Germline CDR1 reads MDHEN; CDR2 reads SYDVKM.

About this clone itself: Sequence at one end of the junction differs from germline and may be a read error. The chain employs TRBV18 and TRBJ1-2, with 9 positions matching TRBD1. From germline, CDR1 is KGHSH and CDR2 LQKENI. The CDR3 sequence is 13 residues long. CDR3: CASSPPIRDRANF. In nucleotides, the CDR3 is TGTGCCAGCTCACCACCCATCCGGGACAGGGCCAACTTC.

CDR3: CASSLTSGGHNEQYF. The CDR3, as DNA: TGTGCCAGCAGTTTAACGTCGGGAGGGCATAACGAGCAGTACTTC. J is TRBJ2-7 and V is TRBV27; 8 bases align to TRBD2. Germline-derived CDR1 and CDR2 are MNHEY and SMNVEV (reference sequence). The ends lost 2 bases at V and 5 bases at J; junction bases unmatched: 8. This CDR3 spans 15 amino acids.